Reported below is one TCR beta chain. Its antigen specificity is not known. No much larger clone exists at a distance of one base, and base qualities are not known. The record originates from a study of CD8+ T cells in alopecia areata listed by TCRdb under 2018. Some background on the complete study: Treated patients were enrolled in an open-label pilot trial of oral tofacitinib, 5 to 10 mg twice daily, for moderate-to-severe alopecia areata. Scalp clonality was compared across normal scalp (n=4), patchy alopecia areata scalp (n=8), and alopecia totalis/universalis scalp (n=8). Biopsies were taken from tofacitinib-treated patients at baseline and again at 4 and 24 weeks into treatment, and several of those patients also had a later scalp biopsy. Tofacitinib was given for 6 to 18 months, followed by 6 months of follow-up off drug to assess delayed response and recurrence. RNA was extracted with the PAXgene miRNA kit for fixed scalp, the miRNeasy kit for PBMCs, and the RNeasy kit for mouse skin. To study T cell clonal expansion in alopecia areata, the researchers applied high-throughput TCRbeta sequencing to both the C3H/HeJ mouse model and human patients. TCRbeta CDR3 regions were amplified by immunoSEQ multiplex PCR with 35 Vbeta forward and 13 Jbeta reverse primers. In humans, TCRbeta sequencing was performed on scalp tissue and on sorted CD4+ and CD8+ peripheral blood T cells from healthy controls and from patients with patchy or totalis/universalis alopecia areata. In treated patients, disease severity was measured using the SALT score, which gives the percentage of scalp surface area affected.

The sample's treatment or condition label, in plain terms: oral pan-JAK inhibitor, 5-10 mg twice daily. Lesional scalp punch biopsies and peripheral blood were collected from alopecia areata patients. PBMCs were separated by density centrifugation and stained for CD3, CD4 and CD8, after which CD4+ and CD8+ T cells were sorted on a FACSAria. The junction shows trimming of 7 bases on V and 4 bases on J, and the gene matches do not reach 17 bases of it. The germline V gene (reference sequence) provides CDR1 MNHEY and CDR2 SMNVEV. Including cysteine and phenylalanine, the CDR3 has 18 amino acids. Only the CDR3 portion is preserved as DNA: 54 bases, with reading frame beginning at the first base. The paper as a whole reports these results and caveats: Unlike mouse skin, which is dominated by gammadelta T cells, normal human skin has resident alphabeta T cells that are also sequenced, and this complicates analysis of the scalp TCR repertoire. With tofacitinib, both scalp clonality and the number of expanded CD8+ clones among the top 100 scalp clones went down significantly. Compared with normal scalp, lesional scalp had higher clonality and more expanded CD8+ clones, particularly in alopecia totalis/universalis, a pattern that suggests antigenic drive. During tofacitinib treatment, many expanded lesional clones remained in scalp and blood, and this persistence may partly explain relapse after treatment is stopped. Because the treated cohort was small and included a single nonresponder, larger studies are needed to assess links between baseline CD8+ expansion and response. TCR sequences shared between patients were less clear than in mice, possibly partly because of HLA diversity in the patient population.

The method was the immunoSEQ multiplex PCR assay. To provide template for TCR sequencing, every sample had RNA extracted and reverse transcribed into cDNA. SuperScript III was used for first-strand cDNA synthesis, primed with a 2:1 mix of oligo-dT and random hexamers. A synthetic immune receptor repertoire was used to assess amplification bias, and residual bias was removed computationally. Regarding the original processing steps: Raw reads were preprocessed to remove errors, and CDR3 was defined by IMGT conventions from the conserved cysteine to phenylalanine. Clonality was computed by normalizing Shannon entropy by log2 of the number of productive unique TCRs and subtracting the result from 1. CD4 or CD8 identity of scalp clones was inferred by cross-referencing scalp TCRbeta sequences with sorted blood CD4 and CD8 repertoires. Entries here come from immuneACCESS through TCRdb and include only in-frame sequences with V and J called. Some clones fail to appear in such tables; in the studies checked, an unresolved V gene covers under half of the shortfall, and the cause of the remainder is unknown. V, J and clone size derive from that table, while D and trimming were established from the DNA sequence. This sample comprises around 100,000 clones, more than 75% of them detected only once. Around 10% of the sample rests with the top ten.

The specimen comprised CD8+ T cells sorted from blood, sampled around week 31, from a patient treated with tofacitinib. The V and J segments used are TRBV27 and TRBJ2-1; 9 central nucleotides agree with TRBD2. This sequence originates from a human donor with alopecia areata. This receptor carries the CDR3 CASTFSPASGKLYNEQFF. The DNA is TGTGCCAGCACCTTTTCCCCTGCTAGCGGGAAGTTATACAATGAGCAGTTCTTC.